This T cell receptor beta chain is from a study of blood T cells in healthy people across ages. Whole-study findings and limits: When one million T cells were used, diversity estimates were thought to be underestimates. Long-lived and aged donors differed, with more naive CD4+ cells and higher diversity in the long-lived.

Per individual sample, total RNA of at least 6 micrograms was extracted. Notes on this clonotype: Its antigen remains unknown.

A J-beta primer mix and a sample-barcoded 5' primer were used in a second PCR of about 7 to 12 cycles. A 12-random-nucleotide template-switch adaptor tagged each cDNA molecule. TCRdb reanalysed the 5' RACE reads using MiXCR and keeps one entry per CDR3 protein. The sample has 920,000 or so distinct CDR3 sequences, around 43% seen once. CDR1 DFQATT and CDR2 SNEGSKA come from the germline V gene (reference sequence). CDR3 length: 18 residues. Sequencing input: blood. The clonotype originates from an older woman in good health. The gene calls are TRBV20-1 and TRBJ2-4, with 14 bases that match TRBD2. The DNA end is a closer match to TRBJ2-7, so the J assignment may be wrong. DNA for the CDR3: TGCAGTGCTAGAGGGGGGACTAGCGGGAGAAATCCTGTTTACGAGCAGTACTTC. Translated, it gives CSARGGTSGRNPVYEQYF.